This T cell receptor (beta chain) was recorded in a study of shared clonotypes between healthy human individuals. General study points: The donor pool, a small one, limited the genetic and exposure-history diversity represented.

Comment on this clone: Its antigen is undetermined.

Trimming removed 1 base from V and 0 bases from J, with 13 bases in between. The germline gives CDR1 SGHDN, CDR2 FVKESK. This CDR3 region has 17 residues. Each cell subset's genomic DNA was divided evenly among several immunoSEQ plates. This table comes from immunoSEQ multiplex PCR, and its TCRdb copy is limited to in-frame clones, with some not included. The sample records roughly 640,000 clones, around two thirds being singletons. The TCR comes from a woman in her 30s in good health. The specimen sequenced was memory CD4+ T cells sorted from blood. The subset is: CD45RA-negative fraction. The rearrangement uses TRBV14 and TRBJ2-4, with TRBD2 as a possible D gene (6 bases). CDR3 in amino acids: CASSQAAGRGAKNIQYF. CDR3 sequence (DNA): TGTGCCAGCAGCCAAGCCGCGGGGCGAGGAGCCAAAAACATTCAGTACTTC.